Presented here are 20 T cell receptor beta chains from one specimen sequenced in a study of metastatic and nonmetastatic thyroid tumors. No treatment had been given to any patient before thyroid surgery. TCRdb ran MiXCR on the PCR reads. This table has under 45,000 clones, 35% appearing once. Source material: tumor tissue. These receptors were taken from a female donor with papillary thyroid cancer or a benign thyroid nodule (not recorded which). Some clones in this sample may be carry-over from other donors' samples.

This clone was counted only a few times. CDR3 protein: CASKTPAGQKHYGYTF. CDR3 DNA: TGTGCCAGCAAAACCCCAGCGGGACAGAAGCACTATGGCTACACCTTC. The rearrangement joins TRBV28 to TRBJ1-2, with 7 positions matching TRBD1. The CDR3 spans 16 residues. Germline V CDR1 and CDR2: MDHEN, SYDVKM. J was trimmed by 3 bases and V by 7 bases; bases with no gene match: 14.

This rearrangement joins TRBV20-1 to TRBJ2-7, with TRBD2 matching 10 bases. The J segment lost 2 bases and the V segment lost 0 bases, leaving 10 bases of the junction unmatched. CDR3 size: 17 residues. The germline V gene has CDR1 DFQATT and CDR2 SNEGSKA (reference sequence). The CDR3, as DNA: TGCAGTGCTAGAGATCTAGAGACTAGCGGGCCCGCCTACGAGCAGTACTTC. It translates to CSARDLETSGPAYEQYF.

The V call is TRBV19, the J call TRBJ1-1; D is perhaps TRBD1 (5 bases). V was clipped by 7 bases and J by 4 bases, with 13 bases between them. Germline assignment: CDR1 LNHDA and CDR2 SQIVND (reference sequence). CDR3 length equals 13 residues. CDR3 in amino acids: CASTRGGRTEAFF. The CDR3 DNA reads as TGTGCCAGTACCCGGGGGGGTCGCACTGAAGCTTTCTTT.

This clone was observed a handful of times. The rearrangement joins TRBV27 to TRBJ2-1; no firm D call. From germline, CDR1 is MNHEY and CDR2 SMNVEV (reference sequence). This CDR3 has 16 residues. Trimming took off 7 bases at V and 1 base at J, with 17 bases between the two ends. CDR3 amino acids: CASMGSQENSYNEQFF. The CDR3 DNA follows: TGTGCCAGCATGGGGTCGCAGGAGAATTCCTACAATGAGCAGTTCTTC.

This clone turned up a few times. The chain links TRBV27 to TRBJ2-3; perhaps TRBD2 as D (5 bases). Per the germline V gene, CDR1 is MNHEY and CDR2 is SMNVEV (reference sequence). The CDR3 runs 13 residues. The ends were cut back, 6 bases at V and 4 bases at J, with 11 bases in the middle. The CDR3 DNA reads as TGTGCCAGCAGGGCTAGCTACGCAGATACGCAGTATTTT. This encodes CASRASYADTQYF.

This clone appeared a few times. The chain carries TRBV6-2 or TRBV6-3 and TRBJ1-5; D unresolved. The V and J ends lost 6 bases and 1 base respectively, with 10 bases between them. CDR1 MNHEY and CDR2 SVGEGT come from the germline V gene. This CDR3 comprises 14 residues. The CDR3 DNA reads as TGTGCCAGCAGGCCTAATAGGAGCAATCAGCCCCAGCATTTT. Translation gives CASRPNRSNQPQHF.

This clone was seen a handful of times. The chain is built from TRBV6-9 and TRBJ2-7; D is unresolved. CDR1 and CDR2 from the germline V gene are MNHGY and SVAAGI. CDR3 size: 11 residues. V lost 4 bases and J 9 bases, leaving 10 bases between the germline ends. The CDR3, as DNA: TGTGCCAGCAGTTCGGTTTCCGGGCAGTACTTC. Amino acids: CASSSVSGQYF.

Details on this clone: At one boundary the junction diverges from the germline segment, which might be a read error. Here the CDR3 DNA reads TGCAGTGCGCCCAGGGGGCCCGATTATAATTCACCCCCCCACTTT. It encodes CSAPRGPDYNSPPHF. The chain is built from TRBV20-1 and TRBJ1-6; 8 positions agree with TRBD1. From germline, CDR1 is DFQATT and CDR2 SNEGSKA (reference sequence). The CDR3 has 15 residues.

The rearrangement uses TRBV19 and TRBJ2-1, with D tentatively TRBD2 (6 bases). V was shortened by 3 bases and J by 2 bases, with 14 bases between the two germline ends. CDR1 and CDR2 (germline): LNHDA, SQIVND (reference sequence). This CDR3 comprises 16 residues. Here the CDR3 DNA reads TGTGCCAGTAGTATCGTGGGCGGGATAGCCTACAATGAGCAGTTCTTC. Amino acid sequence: CASSIVGGIAYNEQFF.

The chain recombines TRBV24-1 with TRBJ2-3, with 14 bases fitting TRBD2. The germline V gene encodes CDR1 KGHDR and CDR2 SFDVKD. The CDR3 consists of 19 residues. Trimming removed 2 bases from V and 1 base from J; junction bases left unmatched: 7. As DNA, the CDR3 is TGTGCCACCAGTGATTCCCTGGGACTAGCGGGAGTCGGCACAGATACGCAGTATTTT. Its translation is CATSDSLGLAGVGTDTQYF.

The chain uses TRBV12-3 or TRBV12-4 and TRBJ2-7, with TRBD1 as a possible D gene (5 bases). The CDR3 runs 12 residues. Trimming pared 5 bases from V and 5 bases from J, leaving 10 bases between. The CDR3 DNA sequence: TGTGCCAGCAGTAAGGGGATCCACGAGCAGTACTTC. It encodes CASSKGIHEQYF.

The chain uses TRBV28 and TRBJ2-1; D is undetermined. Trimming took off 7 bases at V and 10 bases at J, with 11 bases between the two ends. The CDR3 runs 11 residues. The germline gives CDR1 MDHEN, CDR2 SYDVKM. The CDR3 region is CASITKREQFF. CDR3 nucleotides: TGTGCCAGCATCACCAAGCGCGAGCAGTTCTTC.

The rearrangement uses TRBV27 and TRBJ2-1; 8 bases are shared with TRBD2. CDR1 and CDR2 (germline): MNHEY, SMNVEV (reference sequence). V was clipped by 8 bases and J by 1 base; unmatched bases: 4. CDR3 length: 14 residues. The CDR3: CASPSGGSYNEQFF. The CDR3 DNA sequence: TGTGCCAGCCCTTCGGGAGGGTCCTACAATGAGCAGTTCTTC.

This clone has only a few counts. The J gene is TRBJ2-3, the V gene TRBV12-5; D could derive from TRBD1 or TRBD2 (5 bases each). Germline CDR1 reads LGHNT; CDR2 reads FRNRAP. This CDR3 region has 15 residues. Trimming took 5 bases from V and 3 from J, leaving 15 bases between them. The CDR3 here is CASGLTGARTDTQYF. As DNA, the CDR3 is TGTGCTAGTGGTCTGACCGGGGCTCGGACAGATACGCAGTATTTT. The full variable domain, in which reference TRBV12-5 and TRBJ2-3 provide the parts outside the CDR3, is DARVTQTPRHKVTEMGQEVTMRCQPILGHNTVFWYRQTMMQGLELLAYFRNRAPLDDSGMPKDRFSAEMPDATLATLKIQPSEPRDSAVYFCASGLTGARTDTQYFGPGTRLTVL.

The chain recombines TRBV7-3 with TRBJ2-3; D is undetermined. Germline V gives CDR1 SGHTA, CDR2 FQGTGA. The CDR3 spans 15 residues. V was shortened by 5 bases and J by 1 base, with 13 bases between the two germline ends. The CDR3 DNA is TGTGCCAGCAGCCCCGACTCGGGTGGCACAGATACGCAGTATTTT. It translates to CASSPDSGGTDTQYF.

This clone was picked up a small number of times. The CDR3 coding sequence is TGTGCCAGCTCACCCTCCGGACCGATAAATTCACCCCTCCACTTT. Its protein product is CASSPSGPINSPLHF. The V gene is TRBV18, the J gene TRBJ1-6; D unclear. This CDR3 has 15 residues. The germline V gene encodes CDR1 KGHSH and CDR2 LQKENI. V was pared by 3 bases and J by 7 bases, with 13 bases between.

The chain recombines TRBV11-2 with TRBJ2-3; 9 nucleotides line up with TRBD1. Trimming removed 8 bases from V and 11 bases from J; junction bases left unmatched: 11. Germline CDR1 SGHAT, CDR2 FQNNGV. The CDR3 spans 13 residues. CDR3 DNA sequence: TGTGCCAGCCGGGGAGGGGACAGGGCCAAGCAGTATTTT. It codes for CASRGGDRAKQYF.

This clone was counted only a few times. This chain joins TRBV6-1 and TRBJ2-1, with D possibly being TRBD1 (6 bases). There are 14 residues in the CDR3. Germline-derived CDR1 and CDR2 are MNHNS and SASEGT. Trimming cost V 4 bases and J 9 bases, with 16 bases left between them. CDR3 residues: CASSAGTHKSEQFF. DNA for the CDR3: TGTGCCAGCAGTGCCGGGACACACAAGTCTGAGCAGTTCTTC.

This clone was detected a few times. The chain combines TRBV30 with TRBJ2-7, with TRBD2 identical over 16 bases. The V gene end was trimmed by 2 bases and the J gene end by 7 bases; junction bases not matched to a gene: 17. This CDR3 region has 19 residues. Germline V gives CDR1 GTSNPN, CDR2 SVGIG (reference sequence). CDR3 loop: CAWSWTGLAGGPARIEQYF. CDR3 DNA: TGTGCCTGGAGTTGGACGGGACTAGCGGGAGGGCCCGCGAGGATAGAGCAGTACTTC.

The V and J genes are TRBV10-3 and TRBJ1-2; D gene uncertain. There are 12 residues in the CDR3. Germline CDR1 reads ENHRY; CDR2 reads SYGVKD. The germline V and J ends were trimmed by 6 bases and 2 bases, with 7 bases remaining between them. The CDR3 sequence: CAIRDFNYGYTF. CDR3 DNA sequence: TGTGCCATCAGGGACTTCAACTATGGCTACACCTTC.